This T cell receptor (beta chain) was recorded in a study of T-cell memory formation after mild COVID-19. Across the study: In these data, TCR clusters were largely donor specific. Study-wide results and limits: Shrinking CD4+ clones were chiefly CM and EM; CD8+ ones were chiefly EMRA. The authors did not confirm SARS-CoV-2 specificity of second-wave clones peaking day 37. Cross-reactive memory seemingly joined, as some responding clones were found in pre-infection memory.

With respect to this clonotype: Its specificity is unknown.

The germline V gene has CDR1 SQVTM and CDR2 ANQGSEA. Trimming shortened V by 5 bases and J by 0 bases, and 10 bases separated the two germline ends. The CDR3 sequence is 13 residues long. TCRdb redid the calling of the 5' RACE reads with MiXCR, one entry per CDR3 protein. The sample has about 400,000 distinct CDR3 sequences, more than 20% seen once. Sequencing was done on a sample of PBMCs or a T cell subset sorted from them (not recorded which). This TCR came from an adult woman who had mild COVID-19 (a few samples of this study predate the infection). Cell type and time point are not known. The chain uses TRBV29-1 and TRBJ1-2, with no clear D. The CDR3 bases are TGCAGCGTTCCGGTGATAGCTAACTATGGCTACACCTTC. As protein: CSVPVIANYGYTF.